The clone carrying this T cell receptor beta chain has at least ten counts. V trimming: 0 bases; J trimming: 6 bases; junction bases outside the gene matches: 10. Germline V gives CDR1 LNHNV, CDR2 YYDKDF (reference sequence). The CDR3 runs to 17 residues. The source of the sample is a study of regulatory T cells in long-lasting Graves disease. Study at large: Graves' patients, diagnosed recently, had received antithyroid drugs under 3 months.

For TCR beta, libraries came from iRepertoire HTBI primers and Arm-PCR of CDR3 regions. MiXCR, run by TCRdb on the multiplex PCR reads, gives a single entry per CDR3 protein. The top ten clones hold around 9.3% of a sample with more than 450,000 distinct CDR3 sequences, more than 10% of them seen once. The time point is: newly diagnosed GD, antithyroid drugs for less than 3 months. PBMC-extracted RNA yielded the TCR library. These sequences were also reported in another study, on T cells in Graves' hyperthyroidism and ophthalmopathy.

Sequences were derived from peripheral blood mononuclear cells (PBMCs), sampled at new diagnosis, from a patient treated with antithyroid drugs. V gene TRBV15 combines with J gene TRBJ2-3; 9 bases fit TRBD2. This TCR derives from a woman aged 30 to 39 with Graves disease. The CDR3 coding sequence is TGTGCCACCAGCAGAGAACCGACTAGCGGACTCGGGGATACGCAGTATTTT. Its protein is CATSREPTSGLGDTQYF.